These T cell receptor beta chains were read from a single sample in a study of T cells in Graves' hyperthyroidism and ophthalmopathy. TCRdb called the multiplex PCR reads again in MiXCR, with one record for every CDR3 protein. The sample includes 700,000 to 950,000 distinct CDR3 sequences, around 40% of them seen just once. The sample was blood. All receptors derive from a middle-aged woman with Graves' hyperthyroidism. CDR3s include the opening cysteine and the closing phenylalanine or tryptophan. The D gene is left open where the match is weak. Clone size is given for some rows only: seen once, a few or many times, or a class if the clone is expanded.

D	V	size	J	DNA	CDR3
NA	TRBV10-2	many	TRBJ1-3	TGCGCCAGCAGTTCGACAGGCTCCGCTACCTTAGGAAACACCATATATTTT	CASSSTGSATLGNTIYF
NA	TRBV7-9	NA	TRBJ2-1	TGTGCCAGCAGCCGAGCGGGACAGGAATACAATGAGCAGTTCTTC	CASSRAGQEYNEQFF
NA	TRBV2	many	TRBJ1-5	TGTGCCAGCAGTGAAGCGCTTCCGGAAGAGCCCCAGCATTTT	CASSEALPEEPQHF
TRBD1	TRBV5-1	few	TRBJ1-6	TGCGCCAGCAGCCTGACGGGACAGGGGTTTTCACCCCTCCACTTT	CASSLTGQGFSPLHF
TRBD1	TRBV7-8	NA	TRBJ1-3	TGTGCCAGCAGCCAGCGGGACAGGGGACACACCATATATTTT	CASSQRDRGHTIYF
NA	TRBV9	many	TRBJ1-3	TGTGCCAGCAGCGTACACAGCTCTGGAAACACCATATATTTT	CASSVHSSGNTIYF
NA	TRBV5-1	once	TRBJ2-6	TGCGCCAGCAGCCAAGAAGGGAACAGATTGAGCTCTGGGGCCAACGTCCTGACTTTC	CASSQEGNRLSSGANVLTF
TRBD1	TRBV7-2	many	TRBJ1-2	TGTGCCAGCAGCTTAGGACGGACAGGGGGCAATACCTATGGCTACACCTTC	CASSLGRTGGNTYGYTF
TRBD1	TRBV7-2	NA	TRBJ2-7	TGCGCCAGCAGCCAAGACCTCGGGACAGGTCCGTACGAGCAGTACTTC	CASSQDLGTGPYEQYF
TRBD2	TRBV20-1	many	TRBJ2-5	TGCAGTGCTAATCCTAGCGGGAGGAGGGAAGAGACCCAGTACTTC	CSANPSGRREETQYF
TRBD1	TRBV5-4	NA	TRBJ2-2	TGTGCCAGCAGCTTGGAAGTGGACAGGGCGACCGGGGAGCTGTTTTTT	CASSLEVDRATGELFF
NA	TRBV5-5	few	TRBJ1-5	TGTGCCAGCAGCTTGGCCCTCGGGGGTTTTCAGCCCCAGCATTTT	CASSLALGGFQPQHF
NA	TRBV2	NA	TRBJ1-2	TGTGCCAGCAGAGGACAGCACTATGGCTACACCTTC	CASRGQHYGYTF
NA	TRBV3-1	NA	TRBJ1-2	TGTGCCAGCAGCCAAGATCAATTCCGTCGTGGAGGCGGCTACACCTTC	CASSQDQFRRGGGYTF
NA	TRBV29-1	many	TRBJ1-1	TGCAGTATAGGGGGTTTTAAGAACACTGAAGCTTTCTTT	CSIGGFKNTEAFF
TRBD1	TRBV2	NA	TRBJ2-2	TGTGCCAGCACGGCAGATGGACAGGGAAAGAACACCGGGGAGCTGTTTTTT	CASTADGQGKNTGELFF
TRBD2	TRBV5-8	NA	TRBJ2-2	TGTGCCAGCAGCCCGGACAGGCGGGGGGGAACCGGGGAGCTGTTTTTT	CASSPDRRGGTGELFF
NA	TRBV6-6	NA	TRBJ1-2	TGTGCCAGCAGCCGTTCGAGGGATCAGAGTGGCTACACCTTC	CASSRSRDQSGYTF
TRBD1	TRBV24-1	NA	TRBJ2-5	TGTGCCACCAGTGACGGTGAGGTGGGACAGGGCCGGCACGAGACCCAGTACTTC	CATSDGEVGQGRHETQYF
TRBD1	TRBV7-9	many	TRBJ2-6	TGTGCCAGCAGCTCCCCGAAGGACAGGGGGATAGCTGGGGCCAACGTCCTGACTTTC	CASSSPKDRGIAGANVLTF
TRBD1	TRBV20-1	NA	TRBJ2-7	TGCAGTGCTCCGAACAGGGGTAAAGCCTCCTACGAGCAGTACTTC	CSAPNRGKASYEQYF
TRBD1	TRBV12-3/TRBV12-4	NA	TRBJ1-1	TGTGCCAGCATCTTAGGGGGGACAGGGGTCACTGAAGCTTTCTTT	CASILGGTGVTEAFF
TRBD1	TRBV7-2	NA	TRBJ2-7	TGTGCCAGCAGTGTGGGACAGGACTTCTACGAGCAGTACTTC	CASSVGQDFYEQYF
NA	TRBV6-5	few	TRBJ1-5	TGTGCCAGCAGTTACGGTCCCACTACCAATCAGCCCCAGCATTTT	CASSYGPTTNQPQHF
NA	TRBV7-9	few	TRBJ1-3	TGTGCCAGCAGCTCTGGGGGCCTCTGGGGGCCAAGCTCTGGAAACACCATATATTTT	CASSSGGLWGPSSGNTIYF
NA	TRBV6-1	few	TRBJ2-7	TGTGCCAGCATTGGACAGAGCTCCTACGAGCAGTACTTC	CASIGQSSYEQYF
NA	TRBV7-2	few	TRBJ2-2	TGTGCCAGCAGCTTATGGGCCCGAAGGTCGAACACCGGGGAGCTGTTTTTT	CASSLWARRSNTGELFF
NA	TRBV2	many	TRBJ1-6	TGTGCCAGCAGCGAGGGACGACATCCCGGTTCACCCCTCCACTTT	CASSEGRHPGSPLHF
TRBD2	TRBV7-2	few	TRBJ2-5	TGTGCCAGCAGCTTATTCCCCCGGGGGGGAGAGACCCAGTACTTC	CASSLFPRGGETQYF
TRBD1	TRBV9	NA	TRBJ1-1	TGTGCCAGCAGCGCCGGACAGGGGGTGAACACTGAAGCTTTCTTT	CASSAGQGVNTEAFF
TRBD1	TRBV6-6	few	TRBJ1-5	TGTGCCAGCAGTTACAGGGGGCCGGGCAATCAGCCCCAGCATTTT	CASSYRGPGNQPQHF
NA	TRBV29-1	NA	TRBJ2-6	TGCAGCGTTCTCGCTGGGGCCAACGTCCTGACTTTC	CSVLAGANVLTF
NA	TRBV7-9	once	TRBJ1-5	TGTGCCAGCAGCTTATCCGGGGCAGTAAATCAGCCCCAGCATTTT	CASSLSGAVNQPQHF
TRBD2	TRBV7-2	many	TRBJ2-7	TGTGCCAGCAGCTTGTTCGGGGGGGGCTCCTACGAGCAGTACTTC	CASSLFGGGSYEQYF
NA	TRBV29-1	many	TRBJ2-5	TGCAGCGTTGTTAAGCTAACCGGGGGGACCCAGTACTTC	CSVVKLTGGTQYF
NA	TRBV4-3	few	TRBJ1-3	TGCGCCAGCAGCCAAGATCGCAGCCGAAACACCATATATTTT	CASSQDRSRNTIYF
NA	TRBV7-9	many	TRBJ2-7	TGTGCCAGCAGCTTACGCCCTGGGGGCTCCTACGAGCAGTACTTC	CASSLRPGGSYEQYF
TRBD1	TRBV19	NA	TRBJ2-7	TGTGCCAGTAGTACCCTCAGGGGGCCGGGATCCTACGAGCAGTACTTC	CASSTLRGPGSYEQYF
NA	TRBV10-2	many	TRBJ1-3	TGCGCCAGCAGTGAGTCCTACGTCGGTGGAAACACCATATATTTT	CASSESYVGGNTIYF
TRBD1	TRBV10-2	once	TRBJ1-3	TGCGCCAGCAGCCAAAAAAAGACAGGGGGAAACATATGGTCTAGAAACACCATATATTTT	CASSQKKTGGNIWSRNTIYF
TRBD1	TRBV5-1	NA	TRBJ1-1	TGCGCCAGCAGCTTGTTACAGGGGAAGACTGAAGCTTTCTTT	CASSLLQGKTEAFF
NA	TRBV7-9	few	TRBJ1-5	TGTGCCAGCAGCCGACGTTTCGGTATTGTGTTTCAGCCCCAGCATTTT	CASSRRFGIVFQPQHF
TRBD1	TRBV15	NA	TRBJ2-7	TGTGCCACCAAGGACAGGGTGAATTCCGGTGGGTACGAGCAGTACTTC	CATKDRVNSGGYEQYF
NA	TRBV4-1	many	TRBJ2-5	TGCGCCAGCAGCCAGGCGGCAGTTCAAGAGACCCAGTACTTC	CASSQAAVQETQYF
NA	TRBV14	many	TRBJ1-5	TGTGCCAGCAGCTTACCCATGGGTAGCAATCAGCCCCAGCATTTT	CASSLPMGSNQPQHF
NA	TRBV5-1	NA	TRBJ2-1	TGCGCCAGCAGCTTGGGACCTTCTAACAATGAGCAGTTCTTC	CASSLGPSNNEQFF
NA	TRBV6-6	NA	TRBJ1-1	TGTGCCAGCAGTTCCCAGTTAGGGGGAGTTGAAGCTTTCTTT	CASSSQLGGVEAFF